A selection of T cell receptor beta chains follows, all from one sample in a study. TCRdb recomputed calls from the 5' RACE reads with MiXCR, one row per CDR3 protein. This sample yields around 2,900 distinct CDR3 sequences, of which 5.5% to 8.5% are seen a single time; about 6% belongs to the top ten. The sample consisted of total memory T cells from blood PBMCs. Receptors were obtained from a female donor with HIV. CDR3s include the opening cysteine and the closing phenylalanine or tryptophan. D genes are given only for firm matches. The listing skips clone size in some rows; elsewhere it reads once, few, many or a size class.

v_call: TRBV4-2; d_call: NA; clone_size: few; cdr3_length: 14; j_call: TRBJ2-3; cdr3_aa: CASSPGLSTDTQYF; cdr3_nt: TGTGCCAGCAGCCCCGGACTATCGACAGATACGCAGTATTTT
v_call: TRBV29-1; d_call: NA; clone_size: medium-sized; cdr3_length: 11; j_call: TRBJ1-2; cdr3_aa: CSAWTVDGYTF; cdr3_nt: TGCAGCGCCTGGACGGTTGATGGCTACACCTTC
v_call: TRBV5-1; d_call: TRBD1; clone_size: few; cdr3_length: 16; j_call: TRBJ1-1; cdr3_aa: CASSFADRTGGTEAFF; cdr3_nt: TGCGCCAGCAGCTTTGCGGACAGGACAGGGGGCACTGAAGCTTTCTTT
v_call: TRBV4-3; d_call: NA; clone_size: medium-sized; cdr3_length: 16; j_call: TRBJ1-2; cdr3_aa: CASSQDLDGANYGYTF; cdr3_nt: TGCGCCAGCAGCCAAGATTTGGACGGAGCTAACTATGGCTACACCTTC
v_call: TRBV30; d_call: NA; clone_size: few; cdr3_length: 13; j_call: TRBJ1-1; cdr3_aa: CAWSVPGHLEAFF; cdr3_nt: TGTGCCTGGAGTGTACCGGGACACCTTGAAGCTTTCTTT
v_call: TRBV12-3/TRBV12-4; d_call: TRBD1; clone_size: medium-sized; cdr3_length: 15; j_call: TRBJ2-5; cdr3_aa: CASSFRQGGLETQYF; cdr3_nt: TGTGCCAGCAGTTTCAGACAGGGCGGCCTGGAGACCCAGTACTTC
v_call: TRBV5-1; d_call: NA; clone_size: medium-sized; cdr3_length: 15; j_call: TRBJ2-1; cdr3_aa: CASSHVRASPEEQFF; cdr3_nt: TGCGCCAGCAGTCATGTGCGGGCCTCCCCGGAAGAGCAGTTCTTC
v_call: TRBV7-8; d_call: TRBD1; clone_size: NA; cdr3_length: 15; j_call: TRBJ2-3; cdr3_aa: CASSFPSTGTGILYF; cdr3_nt: TGTGCCAGCAGCTTTCCTTCTACCGGGACAGGAATTCTGTATTTT
v_call: TRBV10-3; d_call: NA; clone_size: medium-sized; cdr3_length: 18; j_call: TRBJ1-5; cdr3_aa: CATFWAGRAHCSNQPQHF; cdr3_nt: TGTGCCACCTTCTGGGCAGGGCGGGCCCATTGTAGCAATCAGCCCCAGCATTTT
v_call: TRBV5-5; d_call: NA; clone_size: NA; cdr3_length: 15; j_call: TRBJ1-1; cdr3_aa: CASSSARRGMIEAFF; cdr3_nt: TGTGCCAGCAGCTCGGCCAGAAGGGGGATGATTGAAGCTTTCTTT
v_call: TRBV28; d_call: NA; clone_size: NA; cdr3_length: 14; j_call: TRBJ1-2; cdr3_aa: CASSRRQSNYGYTF; cdr3_nt: TGTGCCAGCAGCCGACGGCAGTCTAACTATGGCTACACCTTC
v_call: TRBV30; d_call: NA; clone_size: few; cdr3_length: 14; j_call: TRBJ1-1; cdr3_aa: CAWRSGRADTEAFF; cdr3_nt: TGTGCCTGGAGATCGGGCAGGGCGGACACTGAAGCTTTCTTT
v_call: TRBV11-3; d_call: NA; clone_size: medium-sized; cdr3_length: 16; j_call: TRBJ1-1; cdr3_aa: CASSSGRQVGRTEAFF; cdr3_nt: TGTGCCAGCAGCTCGGGTCGGCAGGTTGGGAGAACTGAAGCTTTCTTT
v_call: TRBV15; d_call: NA; clone_size: NA; cdr3_length: 13; j_call: TRBJ1-1; cdr3_aa: CATSRDAREEAFF; cdr3_nt: TGTGCCACCAGCAGAGATGCGAGGGAGGAAGCTTTCTTT
v_call: TRBV5-8; d_call: TRBD2; clone_size: NA; cdr3_length: 17; j_call: TRBJ2-3; cdr3_aa: CASSLFLSGEAEDTQYF; cdr3_nt: TGTGCCAGCAGCTTGTTTCTGAGCGGGGAGGCGGAAGATACGCAGTATTTT
v_call: TRBV5-6; d_call: NA; clone_size: few; cdr3_length: 12; j_call: TRBJ2-1; cdr3_aa: CASSPASGEQFF; cdr3_nt: TGTGCCAGCAGCCCTGCTAGTGGTGAGCAGTTCTTC
v_call: TRBV11-1; d_call: TRBD1; clone_size: NA; cdr3_length: 16; j_call: TRBJ1-3; cdr3_aa: CASSDRVRDSGNTIYF; cdr3_nt: TGTGCCAGCAGCGACAGGGTTAGGGACTCTGGAAACACCATATATTTT
v_call: TRBV5-5; d_call: TRBD1; clone_size: few; cdr3_length: 15; j_call: TRBJ1-1; cdr3_aa: CASSLAQQGRGEAFF; cdr3_nt: TGTGCCAGCAGCTTGGCCCAACAGGGGAGAGGCGAAGCTTTCTTT